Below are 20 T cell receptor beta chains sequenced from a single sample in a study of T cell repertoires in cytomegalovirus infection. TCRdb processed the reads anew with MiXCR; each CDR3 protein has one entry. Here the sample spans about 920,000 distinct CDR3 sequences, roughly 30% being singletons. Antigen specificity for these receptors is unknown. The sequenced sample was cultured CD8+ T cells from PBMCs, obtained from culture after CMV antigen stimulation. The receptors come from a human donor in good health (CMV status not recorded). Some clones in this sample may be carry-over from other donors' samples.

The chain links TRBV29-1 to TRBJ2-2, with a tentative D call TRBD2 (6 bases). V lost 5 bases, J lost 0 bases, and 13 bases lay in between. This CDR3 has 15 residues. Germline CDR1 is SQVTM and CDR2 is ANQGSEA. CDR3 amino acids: CSVTGGSTNTGELFF. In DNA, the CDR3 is TGCAGCGTTACTGGAGGGTCGACGAACACCGGGGAGCTGTTTTTT.

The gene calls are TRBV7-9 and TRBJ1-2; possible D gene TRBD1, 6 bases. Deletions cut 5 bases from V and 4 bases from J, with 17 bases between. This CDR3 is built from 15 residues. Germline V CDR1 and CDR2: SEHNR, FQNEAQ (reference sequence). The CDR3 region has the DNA TGTGCCAGCAGCGGGTGGACAGCCCCTGGCTATGGCTACACCTTC. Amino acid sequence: CASSGWTAPGYGYTF.

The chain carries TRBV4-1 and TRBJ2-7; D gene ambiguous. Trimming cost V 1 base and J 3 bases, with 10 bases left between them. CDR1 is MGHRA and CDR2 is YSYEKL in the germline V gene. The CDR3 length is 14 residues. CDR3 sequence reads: CASSQGAGFYEQYF. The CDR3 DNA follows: TGCGCCAGCAGCCAAGGTGCAGGATTCTACGAGCAGTACTTC.

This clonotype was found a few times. The CDR3 sequence: CATSDHRGHSTDTQYF. The DNA of the CDR3 is TGTGCCACCAGTGACCACAGGGGCCATTCCACAGATACGCAGTATTTT. The rearrangement links TRBV24-1 to TRBJ2-3; 7 nucleotides line up with TRBD1. V was clipped by 4 bases and J by 2 bases; unmatched bases: 8. The CDR3 has 16 residues. Germline CDR1 is KGHDR and CDR2 is SFDVKD.

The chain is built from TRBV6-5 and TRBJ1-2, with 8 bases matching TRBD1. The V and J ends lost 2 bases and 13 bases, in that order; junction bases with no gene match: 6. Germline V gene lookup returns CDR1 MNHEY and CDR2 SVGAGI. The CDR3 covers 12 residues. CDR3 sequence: CASSYGQGLPTF. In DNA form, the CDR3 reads TGTGCCAGCAGTTACGGACAGGGCCTCCCCACCTTC.

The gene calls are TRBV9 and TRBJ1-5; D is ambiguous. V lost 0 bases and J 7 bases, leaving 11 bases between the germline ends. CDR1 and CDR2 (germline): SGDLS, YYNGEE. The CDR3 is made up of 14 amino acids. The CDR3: CASSVAPSEQPQHF. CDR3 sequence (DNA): TGTGCCAGCAGCGTAGCGCCCTCGGAGCAGCCCCAGCATTTT.

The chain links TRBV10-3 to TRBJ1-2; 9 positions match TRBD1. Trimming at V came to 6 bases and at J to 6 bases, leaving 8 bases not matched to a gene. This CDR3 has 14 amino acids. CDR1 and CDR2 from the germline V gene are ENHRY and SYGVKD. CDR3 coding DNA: TGTGCCATCAGACCGGACAGGGGAAGGGATGGCTACACCTTC. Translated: CAIRPDRGRDGYTF.

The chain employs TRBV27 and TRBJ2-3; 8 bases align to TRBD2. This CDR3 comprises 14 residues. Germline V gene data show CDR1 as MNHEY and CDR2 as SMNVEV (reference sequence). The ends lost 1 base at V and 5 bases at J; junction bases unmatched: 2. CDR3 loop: CASSLWRGEDTQYF. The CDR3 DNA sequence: TGTGCCAGCAGTTTATGGCGGGGGGAAGATACGCAGTATTTT.

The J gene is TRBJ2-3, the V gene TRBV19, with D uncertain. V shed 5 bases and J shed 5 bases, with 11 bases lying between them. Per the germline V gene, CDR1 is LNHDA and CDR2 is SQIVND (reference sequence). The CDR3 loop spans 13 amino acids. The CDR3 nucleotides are TGTGCCAGTAGTGCTCTCCTCGGAGATACGCAGTATTTT. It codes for CASSALLGDTQYF.

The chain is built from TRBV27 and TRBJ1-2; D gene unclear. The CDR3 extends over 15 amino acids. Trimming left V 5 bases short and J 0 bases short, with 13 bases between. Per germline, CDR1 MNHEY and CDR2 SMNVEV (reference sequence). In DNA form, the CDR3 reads TGTGCCAGCAGTCCCGTGAGTCCGTCTAACTATGGCTACACCTTC. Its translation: CASSPVSPSNYGYTF.

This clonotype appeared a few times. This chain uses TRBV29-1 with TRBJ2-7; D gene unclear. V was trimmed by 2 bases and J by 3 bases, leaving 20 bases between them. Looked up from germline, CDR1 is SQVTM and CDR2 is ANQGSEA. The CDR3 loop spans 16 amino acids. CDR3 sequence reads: CSVESFDTKGRYEQYF. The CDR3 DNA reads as TGCAGCGTTGAATCTTTCGATACCAAGGGTCGCTACGAGCAGTACTTC.

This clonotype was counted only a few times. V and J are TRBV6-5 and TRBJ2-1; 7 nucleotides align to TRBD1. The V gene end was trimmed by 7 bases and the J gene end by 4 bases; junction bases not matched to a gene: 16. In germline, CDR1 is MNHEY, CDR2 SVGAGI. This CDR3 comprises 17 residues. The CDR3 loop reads CASTTLFRQGKYNEQFF. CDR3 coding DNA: TGTGCCAGCACCACCCTCTTCCGACAGGGAAAGTACAATGAGCAGTTCTTC.

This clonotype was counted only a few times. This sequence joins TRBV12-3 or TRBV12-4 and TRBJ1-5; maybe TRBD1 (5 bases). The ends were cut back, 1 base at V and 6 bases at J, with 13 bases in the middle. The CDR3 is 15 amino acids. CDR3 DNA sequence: TGTGCCAGCAGTTTAGGAGGGGTAGGCATTCAGCCCCAGCATTTT. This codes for CASSLGGVGIQPQHF.

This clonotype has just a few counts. The CDR3 sequence is CASTSKNRQGGTEAFF. CDR3 DNA: TGCGCCAGCACCTCCAAGAATAGGCAGGGAGGCACTGAAGCTTTCTTT. The chain is built from TRBV4-1 and TRBJ1-1; D may be TRBD1 (5 bases). The ends were cut back, 7 bases at V and 4 bases at J, with 22 bases in the middle. CDR1 MGHRA and CDR2 YSYEKL come from the germline V gene. The CDR3 has 16 amino acids.

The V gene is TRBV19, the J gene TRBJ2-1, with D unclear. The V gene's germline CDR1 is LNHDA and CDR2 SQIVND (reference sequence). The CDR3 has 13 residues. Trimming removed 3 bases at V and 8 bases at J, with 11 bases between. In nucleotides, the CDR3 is TGTGCCAGTAGTATTGGCCCAGCCCATGAGCAGTTCTTC. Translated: CASSIGPAHEQFF. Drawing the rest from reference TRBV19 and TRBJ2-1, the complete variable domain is DGGITQSPKYLFRKEGQNVTLSCEQNLNHDAMYWYRQDPGQGLRLIYYSQIVNDFQKGDIAEGYSVSREKKESFPLTVTSAQKNPTAFYLCASSIGPAHEQFFGPGTRLTVL.

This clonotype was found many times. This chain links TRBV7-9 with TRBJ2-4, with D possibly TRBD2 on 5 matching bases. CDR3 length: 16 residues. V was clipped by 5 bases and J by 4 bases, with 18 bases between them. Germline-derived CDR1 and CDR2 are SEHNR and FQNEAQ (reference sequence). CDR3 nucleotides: TGTGCCAGCAGCCCCGTGGGTCCCCGAGGGAAAAACATTCAGTACTTC. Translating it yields CASSPVGPRGKNIQYF.

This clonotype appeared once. This CDR3 is CASSLNEDSNQPQHF. CDR3 DNA sequence: TGTGCCAGCAGCTTAAACGAAGATAGCAATCAGCCCCAGCATTTT. The chain couples TRBV7-2 to TRBJ1-5; D is unclear. From germline, CDR1 is SGHTA and CDR2 FQGNSA. V was trimmed by 2 bases and J by 0 bases, leaving 8 bases between them. CDR3 length: 15 amino acids.

This chain's CDR3 is CASSIHGWGTAYGYTF. CDR3 nucleotides: TGTGCCAGTAGTATTCATGGTTGGGGGACAGCATATGGCTACACCTTC. The chain recombines TRBV19 with TRBJ1-2, with 7 bases identical to TRBD1. Germline V gene data show CDR1 as LNHDA and CDR2 as SQIVND (reference sequence). The CDR3 totals 16 residues. Trimming took 3 bases from V and 5 from J; bases not matched to a gene: 12.

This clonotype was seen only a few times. The CDR3 sequence is CASSQGFRELFF. For the CDR3, the DNA is TGCGCCAGCAGCCAAGGGTTCCGGGAGCTGTTTTTT. V gene TRBV4-1 combines with J gene TRBJ2-2; D gene uncertain. The germline V and J ends were trimmed by 1 base and 9 bases, with 6 bases remaining between them. Germline V gene sequence: CDR1 MGHRA, CDR2 YSYEKL. There are 12 residues in the CDR3.

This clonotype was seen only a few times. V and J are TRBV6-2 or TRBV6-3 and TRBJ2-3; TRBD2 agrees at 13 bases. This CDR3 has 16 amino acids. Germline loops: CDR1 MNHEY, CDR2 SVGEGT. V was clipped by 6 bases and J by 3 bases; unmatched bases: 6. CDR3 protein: CASSGLAGDTTDTQYF. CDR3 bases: TGTGCCAGCAGCGGACTAGCGGGGGATACGACAGATACGCAGTATTTT.